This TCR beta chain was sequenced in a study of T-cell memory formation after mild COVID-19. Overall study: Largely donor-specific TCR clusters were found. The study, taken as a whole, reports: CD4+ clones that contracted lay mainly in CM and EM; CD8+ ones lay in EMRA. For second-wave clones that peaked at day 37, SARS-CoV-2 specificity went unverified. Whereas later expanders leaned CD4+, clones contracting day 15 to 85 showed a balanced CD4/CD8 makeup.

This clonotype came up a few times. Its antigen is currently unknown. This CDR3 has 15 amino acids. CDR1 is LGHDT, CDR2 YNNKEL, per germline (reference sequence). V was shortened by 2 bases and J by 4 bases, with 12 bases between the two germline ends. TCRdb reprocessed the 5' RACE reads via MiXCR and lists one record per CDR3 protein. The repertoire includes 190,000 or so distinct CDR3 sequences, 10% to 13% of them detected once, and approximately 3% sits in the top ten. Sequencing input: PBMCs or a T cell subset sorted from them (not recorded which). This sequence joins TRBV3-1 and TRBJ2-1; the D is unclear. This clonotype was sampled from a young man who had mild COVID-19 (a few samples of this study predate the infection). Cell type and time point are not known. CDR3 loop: CASSQRELWYNEQFF. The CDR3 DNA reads TGTGCCAGCAGCCAAAGAGAGCTCTGGTACAATGAGCAGTTCTTC.